Listed below are T cell receptor beta chains from one sample, sequenced in a study of PD-1 blockade in classical Hodgkin lymphoma. Clones were read by immunoSEQ multiplex PCR, and TCRdb kept only the in-frame ones, dropping some. Of more than 85,000 clones listed, 85% to 95% are singletons. The source material was peripheral blood mononuclear cells (PBMCs), sampled before the second cycle of nivolumab. The receptors were sampled from a human donor with classical Hodgkin lymphoma. Each CDR3 is given without its conserved first and last residue. A D gene is named only where the DNA matches it firmly.

v_call	j_call	d_call	cdr3_aa
TRBV11-2	TRBJ2-5	.	ASSLGETQY
TRBV5-4	TRBJ1-1	.	ASSPSRQNTEAF
TRBV28	TRBJ2-1	.	ASSLNLWPNEQF
TRBV9	TRBJ2-5	TRBD1	ASSKRDRVGTQY
TRBV27	TRBJ2-3	TRBD2	ASSAGRGTDTQY
TRBV11-1	TRBJ2-1	.	ASSSPGVRGHNEQF
TRBV5-1	TRBJ1-2	.	ASSLDKTNYGYT
TRBV18	TRBJ2-2	TRBD1	ASSQAGTGISGELF
TRBV28	TRBJ2-1	.	ASSLLSGESYNEQF
TRBV9	TRBJ1-2	.	ASSVRLNYGYT
TRBV19	TRBJ1-1	.	ASSSELGGPERIEAF
TRBV13	TRBJ2-7	TRBD2	ASQRIREGQYEQY
TRBV6-1	TRBJ2-2	TRBD2	ASRGGRAPGGELF
TRBV6-1	TRBJ2-1	.	ASSATPGLIHEQF
TRBV5-1	TRBJ2-3	.	ASSLGGGGTDTQY
TRBV5-1	TRBJ1-3	.	ASRAFGVSSGNTIY
TRBV19	TRBJ1-1	TRBD1	ASIWTGTVNTEAF
TRBV27	TRBJ1-1	TRBD1	ASSQGGWNTEAF
TRBV7-9	TRBJ1-1	.	ASSLVTEAF
TRBV7-9	TRBJ1-2	.	ASSSPTETNYGYT
TRBV9	TRBJ1-1	.	ASSEAGTNTEAF
TRBV2	TRBJ2-7	.	ASTSRQYEQY
TRBV11-2	TRBJ1-2	.	ASSLAGHRNGYT
TRBV7-2	TRBJ2-3	TRBD2	ASRGGPNADTQY
TRBV28	TRBJ2-1	TRBD2	ASSWPSSGRATGDEQF
TRBV2	TRBJ1-2	.	ASSPDYYGYT
TRBV5-5	TRBJ2-5	.	ASSLGPLETQY
TRBV5-4	TRBJ2-1	.	ASRTTGSYNEQF
TRBV5-6	TRBJ1-1	.	ASNIFGGGTEAF
TRBV20-1	TRBJ1-5	.	SASNQPQH
TRBV28	TRBJ1-2	.	ASSFPQERYGYT
TRBV5-8	TRBJ1-3	.	ASSLARISSGNTIY
TRBV5-1	TRBJ2-5	TRBD1	ASRTIGTGRTFQETQY
TRBV7-8	TRBJ1-1	TRBD1	ASSLGGTGMNTEAF
TRBV28	TRBJ1-2	TRBD1	ASSLRGTAPSNYGYT
TRBV4-2	TRBJ2-7	TRBD1	ASSLQTGLTPSYEQY
TRBV2	TRBJ2-3	.	ASSGVSITTDTQY
TRBV29-1	TRBJ1-4	.	SVERQFGEKLF
TRBV7-3	TRBJ2-1	.	ASSKTPVLYNEQF
TRBV7-9	TRBJ2-5	TRBD1	ASSLDAGGYRETQY
TRBV4-2	TRBJ2-3	.	ASSQERVSTDTQY
TRBV28	TRBJ1-5	TRBD1	ASRLDRANQPQH